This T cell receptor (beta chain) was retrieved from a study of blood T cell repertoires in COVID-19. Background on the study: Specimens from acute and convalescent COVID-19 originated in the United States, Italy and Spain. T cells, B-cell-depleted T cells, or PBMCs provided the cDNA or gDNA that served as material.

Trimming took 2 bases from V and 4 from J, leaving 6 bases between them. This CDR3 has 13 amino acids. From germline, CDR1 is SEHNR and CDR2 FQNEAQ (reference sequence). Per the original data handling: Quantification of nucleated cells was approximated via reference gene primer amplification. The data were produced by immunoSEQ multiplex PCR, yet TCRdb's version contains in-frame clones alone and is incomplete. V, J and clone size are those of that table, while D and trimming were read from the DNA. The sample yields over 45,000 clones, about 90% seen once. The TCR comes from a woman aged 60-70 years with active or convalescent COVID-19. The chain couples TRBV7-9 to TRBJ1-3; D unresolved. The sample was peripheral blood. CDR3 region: CASSLIPGNTIYF. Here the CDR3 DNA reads TGTGCCAGCAGCTTAATTCCGGGAAACACCATATATTTT.